The 32 T cell receptor beta chains listed next were all sequenced from one sample in a study of metastatic and nonmetastatic thyroid tumors (dated by TCRdb to 2020 to 2022). The library came from PCR. The sequencer was an Illumina HiSeq 4000. TCRdb trimmed public reads at Q25 via fastp, called clones via MiXCR and kept in-frame beta chains. The sample table contains roughly 72,000 clones; only one count was recorded for less than 20% of them. Roughly 12% of the sample comes from the top ten. Before undergoing thyroid surgery, none of the patients had been given any kind of treatment. Sequencing was done on a sample of blood. The receptors shown here come from a female donor with papillary thyroid cancer or a benign thyroid nodule (not recorded which). Some clones in this sample may be carry-over from other donors' samples.

This clone showed up many times. The rearrangement links TRBV5-1 to TRBJ2-7; D gene ambiguous. Trimming took 2 bases from V and 2 from J, leaving 11 bases between them. CDR3 size: 14 residues. From germline, CDR1 is SGHRS and CDR2 YFSETQ. CDR3 nucleotide sequence: TGCGCCAGCAGCTTAGGAGACTCCCCCTACGAGCAGTACTTC. Translation: CASSLGDSPYEQYF.

This clone was counted ten times or more. The V gene is TRBV7-9, the J gene TRBJ1-1; D unresolved. This CDR3 comprises 13 residues. Trimming cost V 3 bases and J 3 bases, with 8 bases left between them. Germline CDR1 SEHNR, CDR2 FQNEAQ (reference sequence). The CDR3 nucleotides read TGTGCCAGCAGCTTCTCAGCGGACACTGAAGCTTTCTTT. Amino acid sequence: CASSFSADTEAFF.

As to this clone: This could be a read error, since a much larger clone is one nucleotide away. The chain uses TRBV25-1 and TRBJ2-5, with a possible D match to TRBD2 (7 bases). The CDR3 contains 12 residues. V was shortened by 8 bases and J by 9 bases, with 16 bases between the two germline ends. The germline gives CDR1 MGHDK, CDR2 SYGVNS. The CDR3 here is CASLGGPEAQYF. The DNA of the CDR3 is TGTGCCAGCTTGGGGGGGCCCGAGGCCCAGTACTTC.

At least ten counts were recorded for this clone. In DNA, the CDR3 is TGCAGTGCTAGAGATTTGGGACAGGGGATGTACGAGCAGTACTTC. This codes for CSARDLGQGMYEQYF. The rearrangement joins TRBV20-1 to TRBJ2-7; 10 positions agree with TRBD1. Germline CDR1 and CDR2: DFQATT and SNEGSKA (reference sequence). With 0 bases clipped from V and 4 bases from J, the junction kept 6 bases outside the gene matches. The CDR3 spans 15 residues.

This chain uses TRBV20-1 with TRBJ2-7, with a possible D match to TRBD1 (6 bases). Germline values: CDR1 DFQATT, CDR2 SNEGSKA (reference sequence). Trimming removed 2 bases at V and 2 bases at J, with 19 bases between. The CDR3 sequence is 16 residues long. CDR3: CSARIPIRQVTYEQYF. CDR3 DNA: TGCAGTGCTAGAATCCCCATTAGACAGGTCACCTACGAGCAGTACTTC.

This clone was picked up many times. The chain employs TRBV11-2 and TRBJ2-3; TRBD2 might be the D (6 bases). Looked up from germline, CDR1 is SGHAT and CDR2 is FQNNGV. V shed 5 bases and J shed 0 bases, with 12 bases lying between them. The CDR3 extends over 15 amino acids. The CDR3 bases are TGTGCCAGCAGCCAGGACTATCTCAGCACAGATACGCAGTATTTT. It yields the protein CASSQDYLSTDTQYF.

The gene calls are TRBV18 and TRBJ1-2; D unclear. This CDR3 spans 11 amino acids. Trimming took off 3 bases at V and 6 bases at J, with 5 bases between the two ends. Germline CDR1 and CDR2: KGHSH and LQKENI. CDR3 residues: CASSPGDGYTF. CDR3 nucleotides: TGTGCCAGCTCACCCGGGGATGGCTACACCTTC.

This clone was counted only a few times. The V and J genes are TRBV12-3 or TRBV12-4 and TRBJ2-1; D could derive from TRBD1 or TRBD2 (5 bases each). The V end lost 1 base, the J end lost 1 base, and 14 bases lay between the germline ends. The CDR3 covers 17 residues. The CDR3 loop reads CASSLGTGPSSYNEQFF. DNA of the CDR3: TGTGCCAGCAGTTTAGGCACGGGGCCGTCTTCCTACAATGAGCAGTTCTTC.

As for this clone: This may be a read error, as it is one base from a much larger clone. In the same sample, other DNA sequences code for this CDR3. The chain joins TRBV9 to TRBJ2-3; 7 bases match TRBD2. This CDR3 is built from 14 residues. CDR1 and CDR2 from the germline V gene are SGDLS and YYNGEE. V lost 7 bases, J lost 3 bases, and 8 bases stayed unmatched. As DNA, the CDR3 is TGTGCCAGCGAGGGAGGGAGCAGTACAGATACGCAGTATTTT. This codes for CASEGGSSTDTQYF.

The chain recombines TRBV2 with TRBJ1-2; D not certain. CDR1 and CDR2 (germline): SNHLY, FYNNEI. This CDR3 is 13 amino acids long. Trimming left V 4 bases short and J 6 bases short, with 12 bases between. CDR3 protein: CASSVGGLDGYTF. In DNA, the CDR3 is TGTGCCAGCAGTGTAGGAGGGCTAGATGGCTACACCTTC.

This clone has a count of ten or more. This chain uses TRBV20-1 with TRBJ2-7; D gene ambiguous. The CDR3 totals 14 residues. The germline gives CDR1 DFQATT, CDR2 SNEGSKA (reference sequence). V lost 0 bases and J 2 bases, leaving 11 bases between the germline ends. DNA for the CDR3: TGCAGTGCTAGAGATTCCTCGCAGACCTACGAGCAGTACTTC. Encoded protein: CSARDSSQTYEQYF.

This clone has ten or more counts. The rearrangement joins TRBV25-1 to TRBJ2-7; unclear D gene. The CDR3 spans 12 residues. The V end was cut by 4 bases, the J end by 1 base, with 5 bases between. Germline V CDR1 and CDR2: MGHDK, SYGVNS. The CDR3 region is CASSALSYEQYF. DNA for the CDR3: TGTGCCAGCAGTGCACTATCCTACGAGCAGTACTTC.

CDR3 region: CAWSVQVNTEAFF. The CDR3 region has the DNA TGTGCCTGGAGTGTACAGGTGAACACTGAAGCTTTCTTT. This chain links TRBV30 with TRBJ1-1; maybe TRBD1 (5 bases). CDR1 is GTSNPN, CDR2 SVGIG, per germline (reference sequence). Trimming cost V 0 bases and J 0 bases, with 5 bases left between them. This CDR3 has 13 residues. Full variable domain (rest looked up from reference TRBV30 and TRBJ1-1): SQTIHQWPATLVQPVGSPLSLECTVEGTSNPNLYWYRQAAGRGLQLLFYSVGIGQISSEVPQNLSASRPQDRQFILSSKKLLLSDSGFYLCAWSVQVNTEAFFGQGTRLTVV.

This clone was recorded many times. In the same sample, other DNA sequences code for this CDR3. The V gene is TRBV6-1, the J gene TRBJ1-2; weak D call: TRBD1 (6 bases). Germline CDR1 is MNHNS and CDR2 is SASEGT. The CDR3 has 17 residues. The V end lost 4 bases, the J end lost 6 bases, and 24 bases lay between the germline ends. Here the CDR3 reads CASSAGVDGPRGDGYTF. The CDR3, as DNA: TGTGCCAGCAGTGCAGGGGTGGATGGGCCTAGGGGGGATGGCTACACCTTC.

This clone was observed many times. In the same sample, other DNA sequences code for this CDR3. The V and J genes are TRBV12-3 or TRBV12-4 and TRBJ1-2, with D unresolved. Deletions cut 7 bases from V and 4 bases from J, with 10 bases between. The CDR3 consists of 12 residues. The CDR3 reads CASKPWAYGYTF. In nucleotides, the CDR3 is TGTGCCAGCAAGCCCTGGGCCTATGGCTACACCTTC.

There are many counts of this clone. V is TRBV5-1 and J is TRBJ2-2; TRBD1 aligns across 11 bases. Germline V gives CDR1 SGHRS, CDR2 YFSETQ. V trimming: 4 bases; J trimming: 5 bases; junction bases outside the gene matches: 7. The length of the CDR3 is 16 residues. DNA of the CDR3: TGCGCCAGCAGCACAGAGGACAGGGGGCAAACCGGGGAGCTGTTTTTT. Its protein is CASSTEDRGQTGELFF.

This clone was counted many times. A much larger clonotype is one base distant, so this may be a read error. V gene TRBV20-1 combines with J gene TRBJ1-3; the match to TRBD1 covers 8 bases. CDR3 size: 15 residues. From germline, CDR1 is DFQATT and CDR2 SNEGSKA (reference sequence). CDR3 residues: CSATTGAHSGNTMYF. The CDR3 DNA follows: TGCAGTGCTACGACAGGGGCCCACTCTGGAAACACCATGTATTTT.

The table lists this clone with many counts. The CDR3 coding sequence is TGCAGTGCTAGATTAGCGGTCGCCAACGAGCAGTACTTC. Its translation: CSARLAVANEQYF. V usage is TRBV20-1 and J usage is TRBJ2-7; TRBD2 is a possible D gene (6 bases). This CDR3 has 13 amino acids. CDR1 and CDR2 from the germline V gene are DFQATT and SNEGSKA (reference sequence). Trimming took 2 bases from V and 5 from J, leaving 13 bases between them.

The table lists this clone with many counts. V gene TRBV5-1 combines with J gene TRBJ2-3; a possible D gene is TRBD2 (6 bases). This CDR3 region has 17 residues. Trimming removed 4 bases from V and 1 base from J, with 19 bases in between. Per germline, CDR1 SGHRS and CDR2 YFSETQ. The CDR3 here is CASSPGLAPTRTDTQYF. The CDR3 DNA reads as TGCGCCAGCAGCCCGGGGCTAGCGCCAACCCGCACAGATACGCAGTATTTT.

This clone has at least ten counts. The chain is built from TRBV19 and TRBJ1-4, with no clear D. The CDR3 sequence is 13 residues long. V was clipped by 4 bases and J by 0 bases, with 3 bases between them. From germline, CDR1 is LNHDA and CDR2 SQIVND (reference sequence). In DNA, the CDR3 is TGTGCCAGTAGTAGTGCAACTAATGAAAAACTGTTTTTT. It yields the protein CASSSATNEKLFF.

This clone came up many times. Mismatch with germline at one junction end may stem from a read error. The V call is TRBV6-1, the J call TRBJ2-1; 9 bases align to TRBD1. Germline lookup yields CDR1 MNHNS and CDR2 SASEGT. The CDR3 contains 15 residues. The CDR3 DNA reads TGTGCCAGCAGAGAAGCCGGGACAGGGAACAATGAGCAGTTCTTC. Protein: CASREAGTGNNEQFF.

This clone was seen ten or more times. CDR3 in DNA: TGTGCCAGCTCACCTGGGGACACTTTAAATCAGCCCCAGCATTTT. Protein product: CASSPGDTLNQPQHF. V usage is TRBV18 and J usage is TRBJ1-5; weak D call: TRBD1 (6 bases). From germline, CDR1 is KGHSH and CDR2 LQKENI. This CDR3 is built from 15 residues. Trimming removed 3 bases at V and 4 bases at J, with 13 bases between.

This clone occurred many times. The rearrangement links TRBV27 to TRBJ2-3; TRBD1 matches at 7 bases. Germline CDR1 reads MNHEY; CDR2 reads SMNVEV (reference sequence). This CDR3 has 14 residues. V trimming: 3 bases; J trimming: 2 bases; junction bases outside the gene matches: 2. DNA of the CDR3: TGTGCCAGCAGTTTGGGACAGCACACAGATACGCAGTATTTT. Amino acids: CASSLGQHTDTQYF.

The chain carries TRBV18 and TRBJ2-2; TRBD2 agrees at 7 bases. Trimming cost V 6 bases and J 0 bases; bases outside gene matches: 4. Per the germline V gene, CDR1 is KGHSH and CDR2 is LQKENI. CDR3 length: 15 amino acids. As DNA, the CDR3 is TGTGCCAGCTCTCCGAGCGGGGCGAACACCGGGGAGCTGTTTTTT. Protein sequence: CASSPSGANTGELFF. The variable domain in full, completed from reference TRBV18 and TRBJ2-2, reads NAGVMQNPRHLVRRRGQEARLRCSPMKGHSHVYWYRQLPEEGLKFMVYLQKENIIDESGMPKERFSAEFPKEGPSILRIQQVVRGDSAAYFCASSPSGANTGELFFGEGSRLTVL.

This clone was seen at least ten times. CDR3 DNA: TGTGCCAGCGGGGGGCTTGGGTACGAGCAGTACTTC. This codes for CASGGLGYEQYF. The chain links TRBV11-2 to TRBJ2-7; D is perhaps TRBD1 or TRBD2 (6 bases each). This CDR3 region has 12 residues. V lost 8 bases to trimming and J lost 4 bases, with 12 bases between them. CDR1 is SGHAT, CDR2 FQNNGV, per germline.

This clone was recorded many times. The genes are TRBV28 and TRBJ2-4; 7 bases line up with TRBD1. Germline V gene data show CDR1 as MDHEN and CDR2 as SYDVKM. This CDR3 region has 12 residues. V shed 7 bases and J 7 bases; nucleotides not matched to a gene: 4. CDR3 residues: CASTTGWNIQYF. The CDR3 nucleotides read TGTGCCAGCACGACAGGGTGGAACATTCAGTACTTC.

There are a few counts of this clone. The chain has TRBV6-2 or TRBV6-3 and TRBJ1-2, with 11 bases identical to TRBD1. Per germline, CDR1 MNHEY and CDR2 SVGEGT. The V segment lost 1 base and the J segment 0 bases; nucleotides outside the gene matches: 7. The CDR3 loop spans 18 amino acids. The CDR3 loop reads CASSYLRTGGLANYGYTF. CDR3 in DNA: TGTGCCAGCAGTTACTTACGGACAGGGGGCCTCGCTAACTATGGCTACACCTTC.

This clone was counted many times. This chain links TRBV14 with TRBJ2-7; the D gene is possibly TRBD2 (6 bases). The CDR3 runs 14 residues. Germline assignment: CDR1 SGHDN and CDR2 FVKESK. The germline V and J ends were trimmed by 1 base and 2 bases, with 9 bases remaining between them. The CDR3: CASSQGLVPYEQYF. DNA of the CDR3: TGTGCCAGCAGCCAAGGACTAGTTCCCTACGAGCAGTACTTC.

This clone has at least ten counts. The V and J genes are TRBV3-1 and TRBJ2-4; D gene unclear. This CDR3 has 14 residues. CDR1 and CDR2 from the germline V gene are LGHDT and YNNKEL (reference sequence). V dropped 4 bases and J dropped 0 bases, with 7 bases sitting between them. The CDR3 reads CASSPTLAKNIQYF. CDR3 in DNA: TGTGCCAGCAGCCCAACCTTAGCCAAAAACATTCAGTACTTC.

V is TRBV30 and J is TRBJ2-7; D may be TRBD2 (6 bases). This CDR3 contains 14 residues. Trimming cost V 2 bases and J 7 bases, with 18 bases left between them. In germline, CDR1 is GTSNPN, CDR2 SVGIG (reference sequence). In DNA form, the CDR3 reads TGTGCCTGGAGTCGAGTTAGGGTCGGGGGTGAGCAGTACTTC. Translation gives CAWSRVRVGGEQYF.

This clone has a count of ten or more. The chain has TRBV14 and TRBJ2-3; D not resolved. This CDR3 region has 12 residues. V was shortened by 1 base and J by 7 bases, with 6 bases between the two germline ends. CDR1 SGHDN and CDR2 FVKESK come from the germline V gene. Here the CDR3 reads CASSQGAHTQYF. Here the CDR3 DNA reads TGTGCCAGCAGCCAAGGGGCACATACGCAGTATTTT.

This clone was observed at least ten times. V gene TRBV14 combines with J gene TRBJ2-3, with D possibly being TRBD2 (5 bases). CDR1 and CDR2 from the germline V gene are SGHDN and FVKESK. This CDR3 is built from 16 residues. Trimming removed 4 bases from V and 7 bases from J, with 21 bases in between. The CDR3 DNA is TGTGCCAGCAGCCGAGAGGGAGTTCGGTCGATTCATACGCAGTATTTT. It encodes CASSREGVRSIHTQYF. Supplemented by reference TRBV14 and TRBJ2-3, the full variable domain reads EAGVTQFPSHSVIEKGQTVTLRCDPISGHDNLYWYRRVMGKEIKFLLHFVKESKQDESGMPNNRFLAERTGGTYSTLKVQPAELEDSGVYFCASSREGVRSIHTQYFGPGTRLTVL.